The clone carrying this T cell receptor beta chain was detected once. The antigen remains undetermined. Treatment noted: about 20 received Ad26.COV2.S at low or high dose, single or two shots; about 5 received placebo; per-sample allocation not given. Collection of the samples took place on day 63 after the first injection of vaccine or placebo. The data were obtained in a study of Ad26.COV2.S vaccination and SARS-CoV-2 variants. Study-wide points: Measurements of TCR breadth and depth may have given underestimates of the total T cell responses. Substantial post-vaccination breadth of spike-specific CD8+ and CD4+ T cell responses was reported.

The method was immunoSEQ multiplex PCR; TCRdb's version includes in-frame clones alone and lacks a portion of them. The sample has 450,000 to 550,000 clones; approximately 89% are singletons. The CDR3 length is 15 residues. Looked up from germline, CDR1 is SGHDT and CDR2 is YYEEEE. Trimming took 0 bases from V and 0 from J, leaving 4 bases between them. This sample comprised peripheral blood, obtained in a trial of Ad26.COV2.S vaccine versus placebo. The chain has TRBV5-6 and TRBJ2-6; D ambiguous. This clonotype was obtained from a person between 18 and 65 years old who received the Ad26.COV2.S COVID-19 vaccine or a placebo. CDR3 DNA sequence: TGTGCCAGCAGCTTGGGGGCCTCTGGGGCCAACGTCCTGACTTTC. Translating gives CASSLGASGANVLTF. Full variable domain (missing parts from reference TRBV5-6 and TRBJ2-6): DAGVTQSPTHLIKTRGQQVTLRCSPKSGHDTVSWYQQALGQGPQFIFQYYEEEERQRGNFPDRFSGHQFPNYSSELNVNALLLGDSALYLCASSLGASGANVLTFGAGSRLTVL.